This TCR beta chain emerged from a study of T cells after yellow fever vaccination. Study-level background: SMART-Seq v4 Ultra Low Input handled preparation of low-cell-number fractions. Overall study results and limits: A small share of clonotypes appeared in both CD4 and CD8 compartments. Repertoires obtained by FACS sorting could include abundant clonotypes that entered as contaminants from the bulk population.

Details on this clonotype: Its antigen is unknown.

Germline V gene sequence: CDR1 MNHEY, CDR2 SVGAGI. The CDR3 extends over 16 amino acids. The J segment lost 1 base and the V segment lost 9 bases, leaving 5 bases of the junction unmatched. 5'RACE template switching added a universal primer site and UMIs to TCR cDNA. One entry per CDR3 protein results from TCRdb running MiXCR on the 5' RACE reads. The data show 200,000 to 300,000 distinct CDR3 sequences, with roughly 13% seen just once and 0.4% to 0.55% held by the top ten. This chain connects TRBV6-5 to TRBJ2-6; 11 bases are a match to TRBD1. This receptor was taken from a man aged 25-45 years who received the YFV17D yellow fever vaccine. The input for sequencing was CD4+ T cells sorted from PBMCs, taken 45 days after the yellow fever booster vaccination. Here the CDR3 reads CASRTGGASGANVLTF. The CDR3 bases are TGTGCCAGTCGGACAGGGGGCGCGTCTGGGGCCAACGTCCTGACTTTC.